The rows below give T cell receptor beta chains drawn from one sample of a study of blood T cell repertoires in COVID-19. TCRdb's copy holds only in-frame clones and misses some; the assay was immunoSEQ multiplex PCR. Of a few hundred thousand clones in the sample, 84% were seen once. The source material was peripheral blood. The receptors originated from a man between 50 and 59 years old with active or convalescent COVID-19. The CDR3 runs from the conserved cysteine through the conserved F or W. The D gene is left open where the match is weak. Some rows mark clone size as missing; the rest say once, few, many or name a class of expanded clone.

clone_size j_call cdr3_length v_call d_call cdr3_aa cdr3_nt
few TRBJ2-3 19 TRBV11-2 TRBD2 CASSGRTSNSLVGFDTQYF TGTGCCAGCAGCGGCAGGACTAGCAATTCCCTCGTGGGGTTCGATACGCAGTATTTT
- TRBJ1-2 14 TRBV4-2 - CASSQDTRGYGYTF TGTGCCAGCAGCCAAGATACTCGGGGCTATGGCTACACCTTC
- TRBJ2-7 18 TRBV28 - CASSLPRGSGSSSYEQYF TGTGCCAGCAGTTTACCTCGGGGTAGCGGATCGAGCTCCTACGAGCAGTACTTC
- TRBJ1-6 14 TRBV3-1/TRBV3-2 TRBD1 CASSQESGGSPLHF TGTGCCAGCAGCCAAGAGTCAGGGGGATCACCCCTCCACTTT
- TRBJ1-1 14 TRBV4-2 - CASSSSRGDLEAFF TGTGCCAGCAGCTCATCCCGAGGCGACCTTGAAGCTTTCTTT
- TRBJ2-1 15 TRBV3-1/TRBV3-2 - CASSPLSGGGYEQFF TGTGCCAGCAGCCCCTTAAGCGGAGGGGGCTATGAGCAGTTCTTC
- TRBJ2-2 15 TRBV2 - CASSGAGANTGELFF TGTGCCAGCAGTGGAGCGGGCGCGAACACCGGGGAGCTGTTTTTT
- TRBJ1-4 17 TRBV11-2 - CASNPNAGGGYNEKLFF TGTGCCAGCAACCCCAATGCGGGGGGGGGTTATAATGAAAAACTGTTTTTT
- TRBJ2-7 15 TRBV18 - CASSPPSQKGREQYF TGTGCCAGCTCACCACCCAGTCAGAAAGGGAGGGAGCAGTACTTC
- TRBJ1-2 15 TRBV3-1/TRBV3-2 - CASSQDLADNYGYTF TGTGCCAGCAGCCAAGATCTAGCGGATAACTATGGCTACACCTTC
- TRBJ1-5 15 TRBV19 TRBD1 CASSRGQGVNQPQHF TGTGCCAGTAGTAGGGGACAGGGGGTCAATCAGCCCCAGCATTTT
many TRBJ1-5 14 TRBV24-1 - CATSDGGSYQPQHF TGTGCCACCAGTGATGGGGGGAGTTATCAGCCCCAGCATTTT
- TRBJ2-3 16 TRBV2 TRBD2 CASSGQTSGRRDTQYF TGTGCCAGCAGTGGCCAGACTAGCGGGAGGCGGGATACGCAGTATTTT
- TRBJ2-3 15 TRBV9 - CASSVRQGGTDTQYF TGTGCCAGCAGCGTAAGGCAGGGGGGAACAGATACGCAGTATTTT
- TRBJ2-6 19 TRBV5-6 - CASSLAGMSRASGANVLTF TGTGCCAGCAGCTTGGCAGGGATGAGCAGAGCCTCTGGGGCCAACGTCCTGACTTTC
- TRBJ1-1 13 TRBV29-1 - CSGRRALNTEAFF TGCAGCGGTAGGAGGGCCTTGAACACTGAAGCTTTCTTT
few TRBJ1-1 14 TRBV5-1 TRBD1 CASSRDSGNTEAFF TGCGCCAGCAGCCGGGACAGCGGGAACACTGAAGCTTTCTTT
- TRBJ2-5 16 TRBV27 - CASSAQRQLYQETQYF TGTGCCAGCAGTGCCCAACGACAGTTGTACCAAGAGACCCAGTACTTC
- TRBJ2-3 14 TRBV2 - CASSEALSTDTQYF TGTGCCAGCAGTGAAGCCCTTAGCACAGATACGCAGTATTTT
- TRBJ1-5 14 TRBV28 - CASSLSQSDQPQHF TGTGCCAGCAGTTTGTCACAGTCCGATCAGCCCCAGCATTTT
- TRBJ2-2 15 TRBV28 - CASSLISGNTGELFF TGTGCCAGCAGTTTAATCTCAGGGAACACCGGGGAGCTGTTTTTT
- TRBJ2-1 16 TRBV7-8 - CASSLVGGTYRNEQFF TGTGCCAGCAGCTTAGTAGGAGGGACGTATAGGAATGAGCAGTTCTTC
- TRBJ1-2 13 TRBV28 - CASSLGQGGGYTF TGTGCCAGCAGTTTAGGGCAGGGAGGAGGCTACACCTTC
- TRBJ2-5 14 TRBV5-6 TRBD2 CASSPGLAEETQYF TGTGCCAGCAGCCCGGGACTAGCTGAAGAGACCCAGTACTTC
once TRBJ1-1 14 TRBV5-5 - CASSRDTTNTEAFF TGTGCCAGCAGCCGGGACACTACGAACACTGAAGCTTTCTTT
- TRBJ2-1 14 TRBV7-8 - CASSARTLHDEQFF TGTGCCAGCAGCGCTCGGACTTTACACGATGAGCAGTTCTTC
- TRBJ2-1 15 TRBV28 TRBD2 CASSFSGTSYNEQFF TGTGCCAGCAGTTTTAGCGGGACCAGCTACAATGAGCAGTTCTTC
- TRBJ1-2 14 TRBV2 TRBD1 CASSVQGYDYGYTF TGTGCCAGCAGTGTACAGGGGTACGACTATGGCTACACCTTC
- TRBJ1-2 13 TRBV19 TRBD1 CASSMGTGVGYTF TGTGCCAGCAGTATGGGGACAGGTGTCGGCTACACCTTC
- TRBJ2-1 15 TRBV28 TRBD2 CASSRSGSSYNEQFF TGTGCCAGCAGTAGGAGCGGGAGCTCCTACAATGAGCAGTTCTTC
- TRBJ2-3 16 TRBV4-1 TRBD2 CASSPPTSGNSDTQYF TGCGCCAGCAGCCCCCCGACTAGCGGGAACTCAGATACGCAGTATTTT
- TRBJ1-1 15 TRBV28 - CASSPARDRTTEAFF TGTGCCAGCAGTCCTGCCCGAGACAGAACCACTGAAGCTTTCTTT
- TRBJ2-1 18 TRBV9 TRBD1 CASSFRPGTGRGYNEQFF TGTGCCAGCAGCTTTCGTCCCGGGACAGGGAGGGGTTACAATGAGCAGTTCTTC
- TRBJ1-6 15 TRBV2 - CASRENRNYNSPLHF TGTGCCAGCAGGGAAAACAGGAATTATAATTCACCCCTCCACTTT
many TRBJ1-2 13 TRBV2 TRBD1 CASSPDRVYGYTF TGTGCCAGCAGCCCTGACAGGGTCTATGGCTACACCTTC
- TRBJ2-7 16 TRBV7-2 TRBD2 CASSQGLAGGPYEQYF TGTGCCAGCAGCCAGGGACTAGCGGGAGGACCCTACGAGCAGTACTTC
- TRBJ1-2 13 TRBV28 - CASSSIPGYGYTF TGTGCCAGCAGTTCCATCCCAGGGTATGGCTACACCTTC
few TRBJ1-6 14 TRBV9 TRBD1 CASSSQGGDSPLHF TGTGCCAGCTCCTCACAGGGGGGGGATTCACCCCTCCACTTT
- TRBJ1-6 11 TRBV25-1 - CASSDSDTLHF TGTGCCAGCAGTGATTCGGACACCCTCCACTTT
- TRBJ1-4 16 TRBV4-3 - CASSQVQGFTNEKLFF TGCGCCAGCAGCCAAGTCCAGGGCTTTACTAATGAAAAACTGTTTTTT
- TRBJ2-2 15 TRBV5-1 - CASSLWAANTGELFF TGCGCCAGCAGCTTGTGGGCTGCTAACACCGGGGAGCTGTTTTTT
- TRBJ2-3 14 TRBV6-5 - CASSHRVGGRALYF TGTGCCAGCAGCCACAGGGTCGGAGGGAGGGCCCTATATTTT
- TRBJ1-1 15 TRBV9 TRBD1 CASSVSTGGDTEAFF TGTGCCAGCAGCGTTTCGACAGGGGGGGACACTGAAGCTTTCTTT
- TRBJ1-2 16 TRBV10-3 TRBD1 CATQPHGTGGGEGYTF TGTGCCACCCAACCCCACGGGACAGGAGGGGGAGAAGGCTACACCTTC
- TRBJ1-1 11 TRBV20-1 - CSGQMNTEAFF TGCAGTGGTCAGATGAACACTGAAGCTTTCTTT
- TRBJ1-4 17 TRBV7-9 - CASSPGVLGGADEKLFF TGTGCCAGCAGCCCAGGAGTTCTCGGGGGAGCTGATGAAAAACTGTTTTTT
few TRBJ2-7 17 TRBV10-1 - CASSEIVGGDLSYEQYF TGCGCCAGCAGTGAGATTGTCGGGGGAGACCTCTCCTACGAGCAGTACTTC
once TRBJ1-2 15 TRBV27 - CASSLSSWGQYGYTF TGTGCCAGCAGTCTTTCTTCTTGGGGGCAATATGGCTACACCTTC
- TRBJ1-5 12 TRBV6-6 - CASSATGRPQHF TGTGCCAGCAGTGCCACAGGGCGTCCCCAGCATTTT
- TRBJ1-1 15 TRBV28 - CASSSPMAGWPEAFF TGTGCCAGCAGCTCTCCTATGGCAGGGTGGCCTGAAGCTTTCTTT
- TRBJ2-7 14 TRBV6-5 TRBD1 CASRQTTGTYEQYF TGTGCCAGCAGACAAACGACAGGGACCTACGAGCAGTACTTC
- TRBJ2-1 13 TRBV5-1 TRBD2 CASSLGLAGEQFF TGCGCCAGCAGCCTCGGACTAGCGGGAGAGCAGTTCTTC
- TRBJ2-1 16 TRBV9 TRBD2 CASSLVGLGSYNEQFF TGTGCCAGCAGCCTCGTCGGACTAGGCTCCTACAATGAGCAGTTCTTC